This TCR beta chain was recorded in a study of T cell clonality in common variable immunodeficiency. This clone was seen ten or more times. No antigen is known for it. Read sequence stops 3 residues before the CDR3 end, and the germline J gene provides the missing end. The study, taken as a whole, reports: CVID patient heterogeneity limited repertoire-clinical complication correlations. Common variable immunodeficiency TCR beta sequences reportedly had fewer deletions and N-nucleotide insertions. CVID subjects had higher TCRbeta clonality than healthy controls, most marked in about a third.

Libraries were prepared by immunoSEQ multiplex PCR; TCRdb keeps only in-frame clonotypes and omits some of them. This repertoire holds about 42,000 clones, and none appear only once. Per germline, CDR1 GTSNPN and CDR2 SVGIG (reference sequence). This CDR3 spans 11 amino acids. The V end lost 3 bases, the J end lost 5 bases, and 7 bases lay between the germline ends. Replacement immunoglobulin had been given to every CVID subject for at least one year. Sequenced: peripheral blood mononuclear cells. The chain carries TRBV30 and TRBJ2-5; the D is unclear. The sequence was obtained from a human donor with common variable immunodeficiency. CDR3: CAWSRYETQYF. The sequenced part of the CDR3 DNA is TGTGCCTGGAGCCGGTATGAGACC.